This TCR beta chain derives from a study of Graves' ophthalmopathy and Graves' hyperthyroidism. Patients in the hyperthyroidism group, adults aged 18 to 65, were newly diagnosed, under 2 months' duration. It was on clinical symptoms, serum thyroxine, TRAb, thyroid ultrasound and orbital computed tomography that diagnosis relied. The PBMCs used were ones drawn from about 9.2 ml of fresh peripheral blood. This CDR3 spans 14 amino acids. Looked up from germline, CDR1 is DFQATT and CDR2 is SNEGSKA (reference sequence). With 3 bases removed from V and 4 bases from J, the gap between germline ends came to 16 bases. TCR beta CDR3 amplification used RNA transcripts. First-round RT-PCR with HTBI primers preceded a second-round multiplex PCR. TCRdb independently ran MiXCR on the multiplex PCR reads; one entry per CDR3 protein. This table holds about 620,000 distinct CDR3 sequences, 22% found once. Points from the study as a whole: Built on 13 signatures, a model told ophthalmopathy apart from stable hyperthyroidism with about 91% sensitivity and around 80% specificity.

This clonotype appeared many times. No antigen is known for it. The clonotype originates from a woman between 18 and 30 years old with stable Graves' hyperthyroidism. Some clones in this sample may be carry-over from other donors' samples. Sequenced sample: peripheral blood. This chain joins TRBV20-1 and TRBJ2-7; weak D call: TRBD2 (6 bases). DNA for the CDR3: TGCAGTGCTAGCTCCGGGAGAACCTTGTACGAGCAGTACTTC. This codes for CSASSGRTLYEQYF.